These 27 T cell receptor beta chains were sequenced from one sample in a study of OX40 agonist ivuxolimab in advanced cancers. Repertoires were generated with immunoSEQ multiplex PCR, while TCRdb's copy carries only in-frame clones and drops some. The sample includes about 17,000 clones, approximately 87% of them seen just once. Sequencing used CD4+ or CD8+ T cells sorted from blood, obtained in a trial of the OX40 agonist ivuxolimab. Receptor source: an adult with an advanced solid tumor such as melanoma, head and neck, liver or kidney cancer.

The genes are TRBV4-1 and TRBJ2-1, with TRBD2 matching over 9 bases. The CDR3 extends over 15 amino acids. CDR1 is MGHRA, CDR2 YSYEKL, per germline. V lost 2 bases, J lost 12 bases, and 11 bases stayed unmatched. The CDR3 DNA is TGCGCCAGCAGCCAATCCACCCTACGAGCGGGGGGGCAGTTCTTC. Translating gives CASSQSTLRAGGQFF.

This clone appeared a single time. This CDR3 reads CASSPAGPGANVLTF. The CDR3 DNA reads TGTGCCAGCTCACCGGCGGGGCCTGGGGCCAACGTCCTGACTTTC. V usage is TRBV18 and J usage is TRBJ2-6; the D gene is possibly TRBD2 (6 bases). Trimming pared 3 bases from V and 2 bases from J, leaving 8 bases between. This CDR3 contains 15 residues. The germline CDR1 and CDR2 sequences are KGHSH and LQKENI.

The chain couples TRBV4-2 to TRBJ2-1; TRBD2 matches at 9 bases. CDR1 is LGHNA, CDR2 YNFKEQ, per germline. V shed 4 bases and J 2 bases; nucleotides not matched to a gene: 9. The CDR3 is 17 amino acids. The CDR3 here is CASSPEIAGATYNEQFF. The CDR3 DNA reads TGTGCCAGCAGCCCAGAGATAGCGGGAGCGACCTACAATGAGCAGTTCTTC.

The chain is built from TRBV7-3 and TRBJ2-1; 13 bases agree with TRBD2. The CDR3 covers 17 residues. Losses at the gene ends were 3 bases for V and 8 bases for J; bases not matched to a gene: 10. Per the germline V gene, CDR1 is SGHTA and CDR2 is FQGTGA. CDR3 region: CASSFEPGLAGLDEQFF. In nucleotides, the CDR3 is TGTGCCAGCAGCTTCGAACCGGGACTAGCGGGATTAGATGAGCAGTTCTTC. The full variable domain, with the rest looked up from reference TRBV7-3 and TRBJ2-1, is GAGVSQTPSNKVTEKGKYVELRCDPISGHTALYWYRQSLGQGPEFLIYFQGTGAADDSGLPNDRFFAVRPEGSVSTLKIQRTERGDSAVYLCASSFEPGLAGLDEQFFGPGTRLTVL.

The CDR3 is CAWSSGTGVYSPLHF. The CDR3 DNA reads as TGTGCCTGGAGTTCCGGGACAGGGGTTTATTCACCCCTCCACTTT. The chain is built from TRBV30 and TRBJ1-6; 10 bases are shared with TRBD1. V lost 2 bases and J lost 8; bases outside the gene matches: 6. Germline V gene data show CDR1 as GTSNPN and CDR2 as SVGIG (reference sequence). This CDR3 comprises 15 residues.

The chain employs TRBV7-9 and TRBJ2-3; 9 bases line up with TRBD1. CDR1 is SEHNR and CDR2 is FQNEAQ in the germline V gene (reference sequence). The CDR3 has 15 residues. The V segment lost 5 bases and the J segment 3 bases; nucleotides outside the gene matches: 6. The CDR3 region is CASSMGQGGTDTQYF. The CDR3 DNA is TGTGCCAGCAGCATGGGACAGGGCGGGACAGATACGCAGTATTTT. Looking up the rest from reference TRBV7-9 and TRBJ2-3 gives the full variable domain: DTGVSQNPRHKITKRGQNVTFRCDPISEHNRLYWYRQTLGQGPEFLTYFQNEAQLEKSRLLSDRFSAERPKGSFSTLEIQRTEQGDSAMYLCASSMGQGGTDTQYFGPGTRLTVL.

The chain carries TRBV7-9 and TRBJ2-7, with D possibly being TRBD1 (5 bases). Germline CDR1 SEHNR, CDR2 FQNEAQ (reference sequence). The CDR3 consists of 13 residues. The ends were cut back, 8 bases at V and 1 base at J, with 12 bases in the middle. This chain's CDR3 is CASSRQTSYEQYF. The CDR3 nucleotides read TGTGCCAGCTCTCGACAGACTTCCTACGAGCAGTACTTC.

This chain joins TRBV18 and TRBJ1-2; the match to TRBD1 covers 7 bases. CDR3 length: 16 residues. From germline, CDR1 is KGHSH and CDR2 LQKENI. V lost 3 bases and J lost 1; bases outside the gene matches: 8. This CDR3 is CASSPQGTAFNYGYTF. CDR3 DNA sequence: TGTGCCAGCTCACCGCAAGGGACAGCTTTTAACTATGGCTACACCTTC.

The rearrangement joins TRBV7-9 to TRBJ2-1; TRBD2 matches 9 bases. There are 14 residues in the CDR3. Trimming removed 5 bases from V and 6 bases from J; junction bases left unmatched: 5. Germline V CDR1 and CDR2: SEHNR, FQNEAQ (reference sequence). The DNA for the CDR3 is TGTGCCAGCAGCCTTAGCGGGAGCGGCAATGAGCAGTTCTTC. As protein: CASSLSGSGNEQFF.

The V and J genes are TRBV4-1 and TRBJ2-3; no clear D. V was pared by 1 base and J by 2 bases, with 13 bases between. The CDR3 sequence is 16 residues long. Germline V gives CDR1 MGHRA, CDR2 YSYEKL. The DNA for the CDR3 is TGCGCCAGCAGCCAAGCGCCAGAAAGCCTCACAGATACGCAGTATTTT. Translation: CASSQAPESLTDTQYF.

The genes are TRBV29-1 and TRBJ2-1; D possibly corresponds to TRBD2 (7 bases). V was clipped by 4 bases and J by 5 bases, with 12 bases between them. The CDR3 length is 13 residues. Germline lookup yields CDR1 SQVTM and CDR2 ANQGSEA. CDR3 sequence: CSVAGGADNEQFF. The CDR3 bases are TGCAGCGTTGCGGGGGGCGCGGACAATGAGCAGTTCTTC.

The chain is built from TRBV9 and TRBJ1-6; 7 bases line up with TRBD1. CDR1 is SGDLS, CDR2 YYNGEE, per germline. There are 13 residues in the CDR3. V was clipped by 0 bases and J by 9 bases; unmatched bases: 0. CDR3 region: CASSVGQGSPLHF. For the CDR3, the DNA is TGTGCCAGCAGCGTAGGACAGGGTTCACCCCTCCACTTT.

The V call is TRBV6-8, the J call TRBJ2-5; D unclear. Trimming cost V 5 bases and J 5 bases, with 9 bases left between them. Germline V gene lookup returns CDR1 MNHGY and CDR2 SAAAGT. The CDR3 length is 12 residues. The CDR3 here is CASSEGWETQYF. In DNA, the CDR3 is TGTGCCAGCAGTGAAGGTTGGGAGACCCAGTACTTC.

This chain joins TRBV29-1 and TRBJ2-7; 10 bases line up with TRBD1. V gave up 6 bases and J gave up 1 base; unmatched junction bases: 3. Germline values: CDR1 SQVTM, CDR2 ANQGSEA. The CDR3 has 13 residues. The CDR3: CSVGTGDSYEQYF. The CDR3 nucleotides read TGCAGCGTCGGGACAGGGGATTCCTACGAGCAGTACTTC.

The gene calls are TRBV28 and TRBJ2-1; 7 bases fit TRBD1. Germline V gene data show CDR1 as MDHEN and CDR2 as SYDVKM. Trimming at V came to 4 bases and at J to 8 bases, leaving 8 bases not matched to a gene. CDR3 size: 14 residues. CDR3 coding DNA: TGTGCCAGCAGTTCGGGACAGTCATTCGATGAGCAGTTCTTC. This codes for CASSSGQSFDEQFF. The full variable domain, with the rest looked up from reference TRBV28 and TRBJ2-1, is DVKVTQSSRYLVKRTGEKVFLECVQDMDHENMFWYRQDPGLGLRLIYFSYDVKMKEKGDIPEGYSVSREKKERFSLILESASTNQTSMYLCASSSGQSFDEQFFGPGTRLTVL.

The rearrangement links TRBV28 to TRBJ1-1, with 10 positions matching TRBD1. V lost 6 bases and J lost 4; bases outside the gene matches: 8. Germline V gene lookup returns CDR1 MDHEN and CDR2 SYDVKM. This CDR3 contains 15 residues. CDR3 residues: CASRPDRGPFTEAFF. The CDR3 nucleotides read TGTGCCAGCAGGCCCGACAGGGGGCCGTTCACTGAAGCTTTCTTT. The complete variable domain, with remaining parts taken from reference TRBV28 and TRBJ1-1, reads DVKVTQSSRYLVKRTGEKVFLECVQDMDHENMFWYRQDPGLGLRLIYFSYDVKMKEKGDIPEGYSVSREKKERFSLILESASTNQTSMYLCASRPDRGPFTEAFFGQGTRLTVV.

The chain uses TRBV4-3 and TRBJ2-7, with 7 bases aligning to TRBD2. The ends lost 3 bases at V and 5 bases at J; junction bases unmatched: 4. This CDR3 is 13 amino acids long. Germline lookup yields CDR1 LGHNA and CDR2 YSLEER. The CDR3 DNA follows: TGCGCCAGCAGCCACTTCCGGGGGGACGAGCAGTACTTC. The encoded protein is CASSHFRGDEQYF.

The V call is TRBV6-5, the J call TRBJ2-3; no definite D call. The V gene's germline CDR1 is MNHEY and CDR2 SVGAGI. The CDR3 has 14 residues. Trimming shortened V by 7 bases and J by 1 base, and 12 bases separated the two germline ends. The CDR3 protein is CASTKYYGTDTQYF. The CDR3 DNA reads as TGTGCCAGCACCAAGTACTATGGCACAGATACGCAGTATTTT.

This clone has only a few counts. V and J are TRBV6-5 and TRBJ2-7; D call uncertain. The V end lost 8 bases, the J end lost 3 bases, and 8 bases lay between the germline ends. Per the germline V gene, CDR1 is MNHEY and CDR2 is SVGAGI. CDR3 length equals 11 residues. CDR3: CASSPSYEQYF. CDR3 nucleotide sequence: TGTGCCAGCTCCCCGAGCTACGAGCAGTACTTC.

The chain recombines TRBV7-9 with TRBJ2-1; D unresolved. The V gene's germline CDR1 is SEHNR and CDR2 FQNEAQ (reference sequence). Trimming left V 4 bases short and J 4 bases short, with 20 bases between. CDR3 length: 17 amino acids. CDR3 protein: CASSSSGRSQAYNEQFF. The DNA of the CDR3 is TGTGCCAGCAGCTCCTCCGGAAGGTCCCAGGCTTACAATGAGCAGTTCTTC.

The chain is built from TRBV4-3 and TRBJ2-5, with D uncertain. This CDR3 has 16 residues. The germline gives CDR1 LGHNA, CDR2 YSLEER. V was pared by 1 base and J by 0 bases, with 12 bases between. For the CDR3, the DNA is TGCGCCAGCAGCCAAGTGTACGGGCAGGACCAAGAGACCCAGTACTTC. This encodes CASSQVYGQDQETQYF.

The chain is built from TRBV11-2 and TRBJ1-2; 10 nucleotides match TRBD1. The length of the CDR3 is 12 residues. V lost 6 bases, J lost 6 bases, and 1 base stayed unmatched. Germline values: CDR1 SGHAT, CDR2 FQNNGV. The CDR3: CASRTGGDGYTF. CDR3 nucleotides: TGTGCCAGCAGGACAGGGGGCGATGGCTACACCTTC.

The chain combines TRBV11-2 with TRBJ2-7; a weak D match, TRBD1 (5 bases). CDR3 length equals 12 residues. The germline V and J ends were trimmed by 6 bases and 5 bases, with 11 bases remaining between them. Germline V gene lookup returns CDR1 SGHAT and CDR2 FQNNGV. CDR3 amino acids: CASSSTENEQYF. In nucleotides, the CDR3 is TGTGCCAGCAGTTCGACAGAAAACGAGCAGTACTTC.

The rearrangement joins TRBV4-2 to TRBJ1-2; no clear D. Trimming took off 0 bases at V and 6 bases at J, with 11 bases between the two ends. Germline CDR1 is LGHNA and CDR2 is YNFKEQ. There are 14 residues in the CDR3. CDR3 coding DNA: TGTGCCAGCAGCCAAGAGGACGGTATTGATGGCTACACCTTC. Amino acids: CASSQEDGIDGYTF.

The rearrangement joins TRBV19 to TRBJ2-1; a weak D match, TRBD2 (5 bases). The ends were cut back, 7 bases at V and 2 bases at J, with 12 bases in the middle. This CDR3 spans 14 amino acids. CDR1 LNHDA and CDR2 SQIVND come from the germline V gene (reference sequence). For the CDR3, the DNA is TGTGCCAGTAAAGAAGAGGGCCCCTACAATGAGCAGTTCTTC. It yields the protein CASKEEGPYNEQFF.

The chain recombines TRBV28 with TRBJ2-7, with 7 nucleotides matching TRBD1. Trimming cost V 6 bases and J 3 bases; bases outside gene matches: 5. Germline V gene sequence: CDR1 MDHEN, CDR2 SYDVKM. This CDR3 is 13 amino acids long. CDR3 in amino acids: CASSQNRGYEQYF. Here the CDR3 DNA reads TGTGCCAGCAGCCAAAACAGGGGCTACGAGCAGTACTTC.

This clone was seen a single time. The rearrangement uses TRBV30 and TRBJ2-2; no reliable D call. V was clipped by 2 bases and J by 7 bases, with 5 bases between them. Germline V CDR1 and CDR2: GTSNPN, SVGIG (reference sequence). The CDR3 extends over 11 amino acids. CDR3 nucleotides: TGTGCCTGGAGTCCGAGCGGGGAGCTGTTTTTT. It yields the protein CAWSPSGELFF.